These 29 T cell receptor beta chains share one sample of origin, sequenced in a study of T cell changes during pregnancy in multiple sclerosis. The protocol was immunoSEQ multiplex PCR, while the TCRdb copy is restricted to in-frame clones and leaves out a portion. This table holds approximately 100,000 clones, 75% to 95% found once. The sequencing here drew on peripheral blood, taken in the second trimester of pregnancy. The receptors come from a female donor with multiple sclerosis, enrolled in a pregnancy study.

The CDR3 sequence: CASSIAAGTGQPQHF. In nucleotides, the CDR3 is TGTGCCAGTAGTATAGCAGCGGGGACGGGTCAGCCCCAGCATTTT. V and J are TRBV19 and TRBJ1-5; TRBD1 is a possible D gene (5 bases). V lost 1 base and J 6 bases, leaving 13 bases between the germline ends. CDR3 size: 15 residues. Germline V lookup: CDR1 LNHDA, CDR2 SQIVND (reference sequence).

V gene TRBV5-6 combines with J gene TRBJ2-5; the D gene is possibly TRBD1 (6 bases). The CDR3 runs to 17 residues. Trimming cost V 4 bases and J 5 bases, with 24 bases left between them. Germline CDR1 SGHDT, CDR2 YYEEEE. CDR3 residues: CASSLYPTGWKGETQYF. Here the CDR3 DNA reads TGTGCCAGCAGCCTCTACCCGACAGGTTGGAAGGGGGAGACCCAGTACTTC.

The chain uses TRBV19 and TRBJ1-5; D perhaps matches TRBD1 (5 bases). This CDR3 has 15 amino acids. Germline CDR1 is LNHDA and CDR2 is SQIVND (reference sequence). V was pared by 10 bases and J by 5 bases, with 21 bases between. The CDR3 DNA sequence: TGTGCCACGGCCACCGTGGGGGGTAATTATCAGCCCCAGCATTTT. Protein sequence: CATATVGGNYQPQHF.

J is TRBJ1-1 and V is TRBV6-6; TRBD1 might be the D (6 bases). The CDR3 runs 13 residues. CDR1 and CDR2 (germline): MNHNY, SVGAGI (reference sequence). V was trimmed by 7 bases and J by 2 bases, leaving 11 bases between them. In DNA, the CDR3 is TGTGCCAGCAAGACAGGTACTAACACTGAAGCTTTCTTT. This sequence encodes CASKTGTNTEAFF.

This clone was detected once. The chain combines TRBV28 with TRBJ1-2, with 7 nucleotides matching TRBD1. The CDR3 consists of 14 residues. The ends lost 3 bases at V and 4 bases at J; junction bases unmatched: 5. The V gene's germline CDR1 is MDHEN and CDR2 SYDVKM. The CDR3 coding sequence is TGTGCCAGCAGTTTGAGGACAGGCAGCTATGGCTACACCTTC. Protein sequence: CASSLRTGSYGYTF.

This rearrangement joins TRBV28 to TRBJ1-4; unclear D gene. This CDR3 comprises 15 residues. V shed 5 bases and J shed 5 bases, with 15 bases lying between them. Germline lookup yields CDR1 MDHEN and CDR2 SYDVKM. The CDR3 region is CASSPREAGNEKLFF. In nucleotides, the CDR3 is TGTGCCAGCAGTCCGCGGGAGGCGGGGAATGAAAAACTGTTTTTT.

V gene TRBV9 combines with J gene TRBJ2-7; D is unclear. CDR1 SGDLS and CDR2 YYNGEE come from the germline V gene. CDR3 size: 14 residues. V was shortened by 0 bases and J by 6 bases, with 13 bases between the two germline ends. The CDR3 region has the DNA TGTGCCAGCAGCGTAGGAATACGGGTGGGCGAGCAGTACTTC. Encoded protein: CASSVGIRVGEQYF.

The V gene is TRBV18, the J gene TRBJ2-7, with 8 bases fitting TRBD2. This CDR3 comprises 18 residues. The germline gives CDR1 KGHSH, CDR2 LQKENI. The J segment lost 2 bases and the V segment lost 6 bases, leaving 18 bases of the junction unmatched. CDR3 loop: CASSQAGGNFATPYEQYF. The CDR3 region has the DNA TGTGCCAGCTCCCAGGCGGGGGGAAATTTTGCGACCCCCTACGAGCAGTACTTC.

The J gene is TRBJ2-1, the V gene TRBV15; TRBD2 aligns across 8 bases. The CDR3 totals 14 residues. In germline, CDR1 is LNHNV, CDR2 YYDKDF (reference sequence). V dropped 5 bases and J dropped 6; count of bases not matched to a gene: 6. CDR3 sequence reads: CATSGSGNFNEQFF. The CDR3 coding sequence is TGTGCCACCAGCGGTAGCGGGAATTTCAATGAGCAGTTCTTC.

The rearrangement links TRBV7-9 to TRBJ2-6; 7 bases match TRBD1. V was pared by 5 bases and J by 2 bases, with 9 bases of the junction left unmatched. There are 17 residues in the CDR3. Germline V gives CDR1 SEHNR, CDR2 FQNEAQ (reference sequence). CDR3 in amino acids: CASSLRDSRAGANVLTF. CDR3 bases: TGTGCCAGCAGCCTCCGGGACAGTAGAGCTGGGGCCAACGTCCTGACTTTC. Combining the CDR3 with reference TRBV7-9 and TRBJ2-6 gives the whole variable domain DTGVSQNPRHKITKRGQNVTFRCDPISEHNRLYWYRQTLGQGPEFLTYFQNEAQLEKSRLLSDRFSAERPKGSFSTLEIQRTEQGDSAMYLCASSLRDSRAGANVLTFGAGSRLTVL.

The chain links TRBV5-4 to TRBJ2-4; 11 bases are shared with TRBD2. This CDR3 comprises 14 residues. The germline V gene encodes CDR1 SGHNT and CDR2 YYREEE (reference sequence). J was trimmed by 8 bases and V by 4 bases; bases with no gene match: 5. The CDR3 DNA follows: TGTGCCAGCAGCCATAGCGGGAGGGCAGACATTCAGTACTTC. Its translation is CASSHSGRADIQYF. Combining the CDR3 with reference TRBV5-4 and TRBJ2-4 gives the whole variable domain ETGVTQSPTHLIKTRGQQVTLRCSSQSGHNTVSWYQQALGQGPQFIFQYYREEENGRGNFPPRFSGLQFPNYSSELNVNALELDDSALYLCASSHSGRADIQYFGAGTRLSVL.

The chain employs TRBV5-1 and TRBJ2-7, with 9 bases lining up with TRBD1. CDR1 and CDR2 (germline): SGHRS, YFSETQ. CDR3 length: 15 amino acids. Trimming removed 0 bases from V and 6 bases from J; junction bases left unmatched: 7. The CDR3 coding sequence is TGCGCCAGCAGCTTGGTACAGGGGGCCTCGGGCGAGCAGTACTTC. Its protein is CASSLVQGASGEQYF.

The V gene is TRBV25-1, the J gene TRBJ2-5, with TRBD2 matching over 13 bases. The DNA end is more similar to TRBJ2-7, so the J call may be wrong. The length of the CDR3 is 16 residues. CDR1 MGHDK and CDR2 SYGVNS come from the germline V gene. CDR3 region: CASSGGTSGVSYEQYF. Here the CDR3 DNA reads TGTGCCAGCAGTGGAGGGACTAGCGGGGTCTCCTACGAGCAGTACTTC.

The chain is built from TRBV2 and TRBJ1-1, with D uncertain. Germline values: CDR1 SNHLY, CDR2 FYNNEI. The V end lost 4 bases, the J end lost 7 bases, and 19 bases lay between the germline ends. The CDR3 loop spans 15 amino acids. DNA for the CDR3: TGTGCCAGCAGTGTCAGCGGTGGGTTATGGGGTGAAGCTTTCTTT. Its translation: CASSVSGGLWGEAFF.

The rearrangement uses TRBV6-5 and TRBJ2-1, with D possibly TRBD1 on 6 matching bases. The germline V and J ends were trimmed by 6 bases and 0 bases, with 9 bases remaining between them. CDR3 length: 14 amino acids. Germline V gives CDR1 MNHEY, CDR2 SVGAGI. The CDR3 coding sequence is TGTGCCAGCAGACAGGGCGGCTCCTACAATGAGCAGTTCTTC. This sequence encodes CASRQGGSYNEQFF.

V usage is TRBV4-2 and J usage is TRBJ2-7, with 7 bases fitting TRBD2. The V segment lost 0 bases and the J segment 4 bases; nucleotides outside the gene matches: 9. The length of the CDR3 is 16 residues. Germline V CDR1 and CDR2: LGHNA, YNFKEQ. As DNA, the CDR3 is TGTGCCAGCAGCCAAGATCGCGGCGGGAGTCGGTACGAGCAGTACTTC. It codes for CASSQDRGGSRYEQYF.

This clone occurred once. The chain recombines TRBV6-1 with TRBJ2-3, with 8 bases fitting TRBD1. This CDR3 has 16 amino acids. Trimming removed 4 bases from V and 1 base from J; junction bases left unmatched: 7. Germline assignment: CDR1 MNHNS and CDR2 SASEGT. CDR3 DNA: TGTGCCAGCAGTGTAGACAGGGGCTTAGGCACAGATACGCAGTATTTT. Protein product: CASSVDRGLGTDTQYF.

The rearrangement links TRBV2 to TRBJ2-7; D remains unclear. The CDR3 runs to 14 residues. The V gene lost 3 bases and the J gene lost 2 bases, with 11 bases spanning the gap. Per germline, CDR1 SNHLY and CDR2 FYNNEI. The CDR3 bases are TGTGCCAGCAGTGATGGCAGGCTAACCTACGAGCAGTACTTC. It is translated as CASSDGRLTYEQYF.

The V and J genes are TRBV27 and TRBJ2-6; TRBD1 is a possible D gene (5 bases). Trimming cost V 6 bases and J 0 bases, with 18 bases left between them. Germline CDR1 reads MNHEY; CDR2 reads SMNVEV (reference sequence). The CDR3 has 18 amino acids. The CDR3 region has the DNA TGTGCCAGCAGATCACTACAGGATATTATCTCTGGGGCCAACGTCCTGACTTTC. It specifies CASRSLQDIISGANVLTF.

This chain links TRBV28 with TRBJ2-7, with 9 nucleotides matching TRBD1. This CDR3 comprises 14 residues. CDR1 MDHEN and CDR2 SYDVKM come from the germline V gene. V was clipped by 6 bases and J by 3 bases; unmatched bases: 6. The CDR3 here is CASSGGQGFYEQYF. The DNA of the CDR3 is TGTGCCAGCAGCGGTGGACAGGGGTTCTACGAGCAGTACTTC.

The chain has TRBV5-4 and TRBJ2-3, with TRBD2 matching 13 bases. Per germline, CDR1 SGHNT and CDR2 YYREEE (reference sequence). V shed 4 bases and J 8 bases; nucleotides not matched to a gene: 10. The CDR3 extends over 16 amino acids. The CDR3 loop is CASSRPGLAGPGTQYF. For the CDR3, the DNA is TGTGCCAGCAGCCGCCCGGGACTAGCGGGACCCGGTACGCAGTATTTT.

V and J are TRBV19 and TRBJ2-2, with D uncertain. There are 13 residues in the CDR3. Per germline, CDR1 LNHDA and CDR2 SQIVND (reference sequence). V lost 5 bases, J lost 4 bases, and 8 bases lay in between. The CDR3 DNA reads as TGTGCCAGTAGTCCCTCGGGCACCGGGGAGCTGTTTTTT. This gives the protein CASSPSGTGELFF.

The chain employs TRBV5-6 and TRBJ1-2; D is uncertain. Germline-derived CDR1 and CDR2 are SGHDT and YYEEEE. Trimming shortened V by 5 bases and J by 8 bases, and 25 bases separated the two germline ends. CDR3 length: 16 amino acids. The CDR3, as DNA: TGTGCCAGCAGTCGAGACACCACCCTTGGGTTATTAGGCTACACCTTC. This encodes CASSRDTTLGLLGYTF.

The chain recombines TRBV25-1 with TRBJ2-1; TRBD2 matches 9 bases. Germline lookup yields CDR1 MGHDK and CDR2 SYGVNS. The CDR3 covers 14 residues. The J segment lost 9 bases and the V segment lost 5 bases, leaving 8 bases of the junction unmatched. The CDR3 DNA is TGTGCCAGCAGTCCGGGACTAGCAGCCGGTGAGCAGTTCTTC. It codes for CASSPGLAAGEQFF.

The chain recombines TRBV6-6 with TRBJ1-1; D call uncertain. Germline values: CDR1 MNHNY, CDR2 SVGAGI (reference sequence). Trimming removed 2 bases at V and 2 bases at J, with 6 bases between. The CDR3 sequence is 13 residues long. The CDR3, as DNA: TGTGCCAGCAGTTACGCAGATAACACTGAAGCTTTCTTT. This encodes CASSYADNTEAFF.

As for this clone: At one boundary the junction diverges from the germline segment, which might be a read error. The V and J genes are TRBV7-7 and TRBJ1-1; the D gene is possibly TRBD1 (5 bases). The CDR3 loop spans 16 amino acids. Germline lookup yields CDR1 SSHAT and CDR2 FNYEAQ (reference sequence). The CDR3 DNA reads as TGTGCTAGCAGCTTAGGTGCGTTCGGGGGTCCGGATGACGTTTTCTTT. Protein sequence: CASSLGAFGGPDDVFF.

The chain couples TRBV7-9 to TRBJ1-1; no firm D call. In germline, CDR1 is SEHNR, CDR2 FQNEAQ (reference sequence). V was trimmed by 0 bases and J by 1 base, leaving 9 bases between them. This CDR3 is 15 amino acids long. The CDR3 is CASSLAPGGNTEAFF. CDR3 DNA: TGTGCCAGCAGCTTAGCGCCGGGTGGGAACACTGAAGCTTTCTTT.

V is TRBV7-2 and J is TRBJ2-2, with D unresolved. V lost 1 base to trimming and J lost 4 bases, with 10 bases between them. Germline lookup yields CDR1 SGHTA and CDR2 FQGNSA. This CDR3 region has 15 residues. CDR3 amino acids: CASSLVFPPTGELFF. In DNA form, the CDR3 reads TGTGCCAGCAGCTTAGTATTTCCCCCCACCGGGGAGCTGTTTTTT.

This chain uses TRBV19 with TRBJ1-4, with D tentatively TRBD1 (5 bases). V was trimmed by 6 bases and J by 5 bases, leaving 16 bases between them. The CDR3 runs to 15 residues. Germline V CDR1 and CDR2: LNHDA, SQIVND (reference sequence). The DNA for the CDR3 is TGTGCCAGTAGACCAGTGACAGCGAAGAATGAAAAACTGTTTTTT. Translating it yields CASRPVTAKNEKLFF.